A single sample is the source of the 15 T cell receptor beta chains below, sequenced in a study of blood T cell repertoires in COVID-19. Some clones are missing from TCRdb's copy, which holds only in-frame ones; the method was immunoSEQ multiplex PCR. The sample has under 500,000 clones; roughly nine tenths are singletons. What was sequenced was PBMCs or T cells enriched from blood (not recorded which). The receptors stem from a man between 25 and 39 years old who had recovered from COVID-19.

This chain uses TRBV28 with TRBJ2-5, with 13 nucleotides matching TRBD2. Germline lookup yields CDR1 MDHEN and CDR2 SYDVKM. The CDR3 extends over 18 amino acids. The V gene end was trimmed by 5 bases and the J gene end by 1 base; junction bases not matched to a gene: 10. CDR3 bases: TGTGCCAGCAGTCCTGGACTAGCGGGAGTTGGGGCCCAAGAGACCCAGTACTTC. Protein product: CASSPGLAGVGAQETQYF.

The chain links TRBV19 to TRBJ1-1; D possibly corresponds to TRBD1 (5 bases). The germline V gene has CDR1 LNHDA and CDR2 SQIVND (reference sequence). CDR3 length: 14 amino acids. V was trimmed by 4 bases and J by 1 base, leaving 10 bases between them. CDR3 coding DNA: TGTGCCAGTAGTACCTTCGGGGGGAACACTGAAGCTTTCTTT. Its translation is CASSTFGGNTEAFF.

The chain combines TRBV4-1 with TRBJ2-1; TRBD1 aligns across 12 bases. The trim removed 3 bases at V and 8 bases at J, leaving 8 bases unmatched. In germline, CDR1 is MGHRA, CDR2 YSYEKL. The CDR3 runs 16 residues. CDR3 amino acids: CASSHNPGQGAYEQFF. The CDR3 DNA follows: TGCGCCAGCAGCCACAATCCGGGACAGGGGGCCTATGAGCAGTTCTTC.

The chain links TRBV28 to TRBJ1-3, with 10 bases fitting TRBD1. V trimming: 5 bases; J trimming: 0 bases; junction bases outside the gene matches: 10. The germline V gene has CDR1 MDHEN and CDR2 SYDVKM. This CDR3 region has 18 residues. The chain's CDR3 is CASSDRGRTVSSGNTIYF. Written as DNA, the CDR3 is TGTGCCAGCAGTGACAGGGGGCGCACGGTTTCCTCTGGAAACACCATATATTTT.

V gene TRBV30 combines with J gene TRBJ2-3, with 10 bases fitting TRBD2. Germline CDR1 and CDR2: GTSNPN and SVGIG (reference sequence). CDR3 length: 16 amino acids. V shed 4 bases and J 5 bases; nucleotides not matched to a gene: 12. In nucleotides, the CDR3 is TGTGCCTGGACTCCCAGATGGGCTAGCGGGGGAGATACGCAGTATTTT. It specifies CAWTPRWASGGDTQYF.

The chain has TRBV27 and TRBJ2-7; the D is unclear. This CDR3 spans 12 amino acids. V was shortened by 6 bases and J by 0 bases, with 6 bases between the two germline ends. Per germline, CDR1 MNHEY and CDR2 SMNVEV (reference sequence). This CDR3 is CASSGSSYEQYF. CDR3 in DNA: TGTGCCAGCAGCGGTAGCTCCTACGAGCAGTACTTC.

V gene TRBV15 combines with J gene TRBJ1-5; D not certain. The CDR3 has 13 residues. CDR1 is LNHNV, CDR2 YYDKDF, per germline (reference sequence). V lost 3 bases and J 3 bases, leaving 6 bases between the germline ends. The CDR3 DNA follows: TGTGCCACCAGCAGGGCATACAATCAGCCCCAGCATTTT. Its protein is CATSRAYNQPQHF.

This sequence joins TRBV27 and TRBJ1-5; 7 bases align to TRBD1. Germline trimming cut 4 bases from V and 0 bases from J; bases unmatched to any gene: 9. Germline lookup yields CDR1 MNHEY and CDR2 SMNVEV (reference sequence). The CDR3 loop spans 17 amino acids. In DNA form, the CDR3 reads TGTGCCAGCAGTTCTATCCGGGACAGCTATAGCAATCAGCCCCAGCATTTT. Its translation is CASSSIRDSYSNQPQHF.

The chain couples TRBV19 to TRBJ1-2; D is uncertain. V was cut by 7 bases and J by 2 bases, with 11 bases left in between. CDR1 and CDR2 from the germline V gene are LNHDA and SQIVND (reference sequence). The CDR3 covers 13 residues. The CDR3 sequence is CASTTGTNYGYTF. In nucleotides, the CDR3 is TGTGCCAGTACCACGGGAACGAACTATGGCTACACCTTC.

The rearrangement joins TRBV2 to TRBJ2-7; D is perhaps TRBD2 (5 bases). V lost 4 bases, J lost 4 bases, and 11 bases lay in between. The germline V gene has CDR1 SNHLY and CDR2 FYNNEI. This CDR3 region has 13 residues. This chain's CDR3 is CASSVGVLYEQYF. CDR3 coding DNA: TGTGCCAGCAGTGTCGGGGTTCTTTACGAGCAGTACTTC.

This chain links TRBV19 with TRBJ1-2; the D is unclear. Germline CDR1 LNHDA, CDR2 SQIVND (reference sequence). CDR3 length: 14 residues. V was shortened by 6 bases and J by 9 bases, with 20 bases between the two germline ends. CDR3 bases: TGTGCCAGTAGCGGGTGGGAGCGGAGCGAGAGCTACACCTTC. Its protein is CASSGWERSESYTF.

The chain employs TRBV2 and TRBJ1-5, with D possibly being TRBD1 (5 bases). The germline gives CDR1 SNHLY, CDR2 FYNNEI. The V end lost 3 bases, the J end lost 6 bases, and 12 bases lay between the germline ends. The CDR3 contains 14 residues. CDR3 residues: CASSEMGGVQPQHF. CDR3 sequence (DNA): TGTGCCAGCAGTGAGATGGGAGGGGTTCAGCCCCAGCATTTT.

The chain joins TRBV11-2 to TRBJ2-5, with TRBD2 identical over 14 bases. This CDR3 comprises 15 residues. V was pared by 6 bases and J by 5 bases, with 5 bases of the junction left unmatched. Germline lookup yields CDR1 SGHAT and CDR2 FQNNGV. Here the CDR3 DNA reads TGTGCCAGCAGACGACTAGCGGGGGGGCGGGAGACCCAGTACTTC. Translated, it gives CASRRLAGGRETQYF.

This rearrangement joins TRBV10-2 to TRBJ1-1, with D maybe TRBD1 (5 bases). V dropped 2 bases and J dropped 0 bases, with 16 bases sitting between them. Germline V CDR1 and CDR2: WSHSY, SAAADI. CDR3 length: 17 amino acids. The CDR3 DNA is TGCGCCAGCAGTGAGCTAAGGGACTTCGCCATGAACACTGAAGCTTTCTTT. Translated, it gives CASSELRDFAMNTEAFF.

The chain links TRBV24-1 to TRBJ2-2; 8 positions agree with TRBD1. J lost 3 bases, V lost 4 bases, and 6 bases had no gene match. CDR3 size: 16 residues. Germline assignment: CDR1 KGHDR and CDR2 SFDVKD. CDR3 sequence: CATSEKTGADTGELFF. CDR3 coding DNA: TGTGCCACCAGTGAGAAGACAGGGGCGGACACCGGGGAGCTGTTTTTT.